What follows is one TCR beta chain and its context. Its specificity is unknown. TCRdb re-analysed the 5' RACE reads in MiXCR, keeping a single row per CDR3 protein. The repertoire includes nearly 900,000 distinct CDR3 sequences, about 12% of them detected once, and about 1.5% sits in the top ten. This sample is drawn from a study of identical twins. Overall study findings and caveats: For cord blood, abundant beta clonotypes had fewer insertions, unlike memory repertoires, which showed none. Invariant MAIT and iNKT cells could partly confound zero-insertion analyses.

Trimming stripped 1 base from V and 6 bases from J, with 13 bases between. The CDR3 length is 15 residues. The sample also formed part of further work on yellow fever vaccine responses in identical twins. That source notes: Reported findings indicate that twins' vaccine T cell responses seemed partially convergent, partially personalized.

The sample was PBMCs. This TCR was sampled from a woman under 30 in good health. The rearrangement joins TRBV12-3 or TRBV12-4 to TRBJ2-1; no clear D. The CDR3 coding sequence is TGTGCCAGCAGTTTAGAGTCCCCCGTCGCCAATGAGCAGTTCTTC. The encoded protein is CASSLESPVANEQFF.